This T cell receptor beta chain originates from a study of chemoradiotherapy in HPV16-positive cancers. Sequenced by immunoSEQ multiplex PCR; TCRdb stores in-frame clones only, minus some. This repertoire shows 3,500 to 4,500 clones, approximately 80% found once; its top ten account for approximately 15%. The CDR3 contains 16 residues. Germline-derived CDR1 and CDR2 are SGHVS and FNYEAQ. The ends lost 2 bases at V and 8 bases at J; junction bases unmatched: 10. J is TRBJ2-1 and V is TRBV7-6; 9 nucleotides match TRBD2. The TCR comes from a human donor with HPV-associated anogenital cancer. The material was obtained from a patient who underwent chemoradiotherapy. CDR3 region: CASSLREGLARYEQFF. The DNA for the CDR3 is TGTGCCAGCAGCTTACGGGAAGGACTAGCGAGATATGAGCAGTTCTTC.